Included here is one T cell receptor beta chain sequence, with context. The CDR3 contains 12 residues. Germline CDR1 reads WSHSY; CDR2 reads SAAADI. The V gene lost 4 bases and the J gene lost 7 bases, with 10 bases spanning the gap. Only in-frame clones appear in the TCRdb table, and some are missing; sequencing was by immunoSEQ multiplex PCR. The table has roughly 57,000 clones, 70% to 85% seen once. The data are from a study of radiotherapy plus CTLA-4 blockade in lung cancer. Focal radiation plus CTLA-4 blockade with ipilimumab was given to patients with chemo-refractory metastatic non-small-cell lung cancer.

Sequences were derived from peripheral blood, sampled from a patient treated with radiotherapy plus ipilimumab. The rearrangement joins TRBV10-2 to TRBJ1-1; TRBD1 is a possible D gene (5 bases). The clonotype was recovered from a human donor with non-small cell lung cancer whose response to radiotherapy plus ipilimumab could not be evaluated. The CDR3 protein is CASSGGRFEAFF. The CDR3 DNA reads TGCGCCAGCAGTGGGGGCAGGTTTGAAGCTTTCTTT.